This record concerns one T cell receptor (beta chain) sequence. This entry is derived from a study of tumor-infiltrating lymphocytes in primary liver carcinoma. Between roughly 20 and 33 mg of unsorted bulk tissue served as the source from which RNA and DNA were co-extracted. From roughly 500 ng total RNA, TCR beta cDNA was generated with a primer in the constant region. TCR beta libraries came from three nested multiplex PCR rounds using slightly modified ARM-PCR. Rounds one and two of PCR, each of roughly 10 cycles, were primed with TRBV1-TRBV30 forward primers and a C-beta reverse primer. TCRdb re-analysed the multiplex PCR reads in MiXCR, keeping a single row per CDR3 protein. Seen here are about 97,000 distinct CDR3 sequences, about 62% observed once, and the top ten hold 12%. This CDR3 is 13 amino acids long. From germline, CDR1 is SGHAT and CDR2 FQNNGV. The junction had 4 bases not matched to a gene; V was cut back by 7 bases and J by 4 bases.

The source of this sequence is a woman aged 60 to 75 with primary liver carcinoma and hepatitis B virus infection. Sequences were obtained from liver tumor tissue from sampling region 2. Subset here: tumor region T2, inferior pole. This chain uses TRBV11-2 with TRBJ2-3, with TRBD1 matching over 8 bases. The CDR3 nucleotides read TGTGCCAGCAAAAGGGACAGGTCAGATACGCAGTATTTT. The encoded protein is CASKRDRSDTQYF.